These 2 T cell receptor beta chains were all obtained from the same sample, sequenced in a study of blood T cell repertoires in COVID-19. Profiling relied on immunoSEQ multiplex PCR, and the TCRdb table lists in-frame clones only, not all of them. The sample has 150,000 to 200,000 clones; more than 75% are singletons. The sample was peripheral blood. The receptors here all came from a woman in her fifties or sixties with COVID-19, enrolled during active disease.

The chain links TRBV28 to TRBJ1-4, with a weak D call TRBD1 (6 bases). The CDR3 spans 14 residues. From germline, CDR1 is MDHEN and CDR2 SYDVKM. V lost 6 bases and J lost 6, with 14 bases in between. The CDR3 here is CASRTGSSHEKLFF. DNA of the CDR3: TGTGCCAGCAGAACAGGGTCCTCCCATGAAAAACTGTTTTTT. Together with reference TRBV28 and TRBJ1-4, the CDR3 gives the full variable domain: DVKVTQSSRYLVKRTGEKVFLECVQDMDHENMFWYRQDPGLGLRLIYFSYDVKMKEKGDIPEGYSVSREKKERFSLILESASTNQTSMYLCASRTGSSHEKLFFGSGTQLSVL.

V gene TRBV11-3 combines with J gene TRBJ2-1; weak D call: TRBD2 (6 bases). This CDR3 contains 13 residues. V shed 2 bases and J shed 10 bases, with 12 bases lying between them. Germline CDR1 SGHNT, CDR2 YENEEA. CDR3 sequence reads: CASSLSRLAEQFF. For the CDR3, the DNA is TGTGCCAGCAGCTTAAGCCGCCTAGCGGAGCAGTTCTTC.